The 30 T cell receptor beta chains reported below all come from one sample, sequenced in a study of beta chain features in type 1 diabetes. These TCRs' antigens remain unknown. General study findings and limits: All four CD4+ subsets of Type 1 diabetes patients contained TCRB CDR3s that were moderately but significantly shorter.

The sequenced template was cDNA made from the entire isolated RNA. Produced via immunoSEQ multiplex PCR; TCRdb's table is partial and in-frame only. Here the sample spans 680,000 or so clones, around 15% being singletons. Sequenced sample: naive CD4+ T cells from blood. All receptors come from a man aged 18 to 30 with type 1 diabetes.

In its sample, this clone was seen many times. Other DNA sequences of this sample code for an identical CDR3. The rearrangement joins TRBV7-9 to TRBJ1-1, with a possible D match to TRBD1 (5 bases). This CDR3 has 13 amino acids. CDR1 and CDR2 from the germline V gene are SEHNR and FQNEAQ (reference sequence). Trimming removed 0 bases from V and 3 bases from J, with 5 bases in between. In DNA, the CDR3 is TGTGCCAGCAGCTTAGCAGGGGACACTGAAGCTTTCTTT. It translates to CASSLAGDTEAFF.

The chain has TRBV5-1 and TRBJ2-5; 8 bases are shared with TRBD1. This CDR3 has 15 amino acids. The trim removed 0 bases at V and 2 bases at J, leaving 3 bases unmatched. Germline values: CDR1 SGHRS, CDR2 YFSETQ. The CDR3, as DNA: TGCGCCAGCAGCTTGGAAGGGACAGGACAAGAGACCCAGTACTTC. It encodes CASSLEGTGQETQYF.

This sequence joins TRBV9 and TRBJ1-5; D is ambiguous. Germline V gene data show CDR1 as SGDLS and CDR2 as YYNGEE. Deletions cut 0 bases from V and 6 bases from J, with 10 bases between. CDR3 size: 14 residues. CDR3 loop: CASSVGTEGQPQHF. CDR3 in DNA: TGTGCCAGCAGCGTAGGGACTGAGGGTCAGCCCCAGCATTTT.

The rearrangement uses TRBV11-1 and TRBJ2-2, with D possibly matching TRBD1 (5 bases). There are 17 residues in the CDR3. Looked up from germline, CDR1 is SGHAT and CDR2 is FQDESV (reference sequence). Trimming stripped 0 bases from V and 3 bases from J, with 14 bases between. CDR3: CASSLAGLADDTGELFF. The DNA for the CDR3 is TGTGCCAGCAGCTTAGCGGGGCTGGCTGATGACACCGGGGAGCTGTTTTTT.

The rearrangement uses TRBV4-2 and TRBJ2-1, with TRBD1 identical over 9 bases. V shed 4 bases and J 7 bases; nucleotides not matched to a gene: 8. The CDR3 spans 15 residues. In germline, CDR1 is LGHNA, CDR2 YNFKEQ. CDR3: CASSPGQGDRNEQFF. The DNA for the CDR3 is TGTGCCAGCAGCCCGGGACAGGGCGACCGGAATGAGCAGTTCTTC.

This rearrangement joins TRBV7-9 to TRBJ2-3, with D perhaps TRBD1 (5 bases). Trimming left V 4 bases short and J 1 base short, with 15 bases between. In germline, CDR1 is SEHNR, CDR2 FQNEAQ (reference sequence). This CDR3 has 16 residues. The DNA of the CDR3 is TGTGCCAGCAGCTCCCCGTTGGGGCTGGGCACAGATACGCAGTATTTT. Its protein is CASSSPLGLGTDTQYF. The full variable domain, rest sourced from reference TRBV7-9 and TRBJ2-3, is DTGVSQNPRHKITKRGQNVTFRCDPISEHNRLYWYRQTLGQGPEFLTYFQNEAQLEKSRLLSDRFSAERPKGSFSTLEIQRTEQGDSAMYLCASSSPLGLGTDTQYFGPGTRLTVL.

This clone was detected only a few times. This chain joins TRBV25-1 and TRBJ1-2; D gene ambiguous. The CDR3 has 14 amino acids. V lost 3 bases to trimming and J lost 3 bases, with 11 bases between them. The germline V gene has CDR1 MGHDK and CDR2 SYGVNS. CDR3 in amino acids: CASSEKNSYYGYTF. The CDR3 DNA reads TGTGCCAGCAGTGAGAAGAACAGCTACTATGGCTACACCTTC.

This sequence joins TRBV19 and TRBJ1-2; 7 bases agree with TRBD1. The trim removed 6 bases at V and 4 bases at J, leaving 2 bases unmatched. The CDR3 consists of 12 residues. Germline V lookup: CDR1 LNHDA, CDR2 SQIVND (reference sequence). The CDR3 here is CASRDRAYGYTF. Here the CDR3 DNA reads TGTGCCAGTAGAGACAGGGCCTATGGCTACACCTTC.

CDR3 sequence: CASSFGQGRDKNIQYF. The CDR3, as DNA: TGCGCCAGCAGTTTCGGACAGGGGAGGGACAAAAACATTCAGTACTTC. The gene calls are TRBV5-1 and TRBJ2-4, with 9 bases lining up with TRBD1. The CDR3 spans 16 residues. CDR1 is SGHRS, CDR2 YFSETQ, per germline. V was clipped by 5 bases and J by 3 bases; unmatched bases: 9.

The J gene is TRBJ1-1, the V gene TRBV6-5; 7 bases agree with TRBD1. V lost 5 bases and J lost 1; bases outside the gene matches: 7. The CDR3 runs 15 residues. Per the germline V gene, CDR1 is MNHEY and CDR2 is SVGAGI. DNA for the CDR3: TGTGCCAGCAGTCGGGGGACAGTCCCGAACACTGAAGCTTTCTTT. It specifies CASSRGTVPNTEAFF.

This clone was counted between two and nine times. The rearrangement links TRBV30 to TRBJ1-1; D not certain. The germline V gene has CDR1 GTSNPN and CDR2 SVGIG (reference sequence). The CDR3 contains 13 residues. Trimming stripped 5 bases from V and 2 bases from J, with 12 bases between. CDR3 residues: CAWRLGGNTEAFF. In DNA form, the CDR3 reads TGTGCCTGGCGTCTGGGTGGAAACACTGAAGCTTTCTTT.

This clone was counted between two and nine times. CDR3 bases: TGTGCCAGCAGTATGACAGAAAACACTGAAGCTTTCTTT. Its protein is CASSMTENTEAFF. V usage is TRBV2 and J usage is TRBJ1-1, with TRBD1 as a possible D gene (5 bases). The CDR3 has 13 amino acids. Per the germline V gene, CDR1 is SNHLY and CDR2 is FYNNEI. Trimming shortened V by 5 bases and J by 2 bases, and 9 bases separated the two germline ends.

This clone was seen more than once but under ten times. The chain uses TRBV27 and TRBJ1-1, with TRBD1 identical over 7 bases. The junction had 13 bases not matched to a gene; V was cut back by 2 bases and J by 4 bases. The CDR3 is 17 amino acids. CDR1 MNHEY and CDR2 SMNVEV come from the germline V gene (reference sequence). The CDR3 DNA sequence: TGTGCCAGCAGTTTAACTACCCGACAGGGTTTGGCCACTGAAGCTTTCTTT. Its protein product is CASSLTTRQGLATEAFF.

The chain's CDR3 is CASTRDTGSYNEQFF. CDR3 bases: TGTGCCTCCACTCGGGACACAGGCTCCTACAATGAGCAGTTCTTC. The chain uses TRBV10-3 and TRBJ2-1; D perhaps matches TRBD1 (6 bases). This CDR3 spans 15 amino acids. Trimming pared 11 bases from V and 0 bases from J, leaving 17 bases between. Per the germline V gene, CDR1 is ENHRY and CDR2 is SYGVKD.

This clone was detected a few times. The chain uses TRBV30 and TRBJ1-6, with D tentatively TRBD1 (5 bases). CDR3 length equals 15 residues. Looked up from germline, CDR1 is GTSNPN and CDR2 is SVGIG (reference sequence). Between the trimmed V and J ends, which lost 1 base and 0 bases, there was a span of 7 bases. CDR3 DNA: TGTGCCTGGAGTGCCAGGGACTCCTATAATTCACCCCTCCACTTT. Its protein product is CAWSARDSYNSPLHF. Full variable domain (missing parts from reference TRBV30 and TRBJ1-6): SQTIHQWPATLVQPVGSPLSLECTVEGTSNPNLYWYRQAAGRGLQLLFYSVGIGQISSEVPQNLSASRPQDRQFILSSKKLLLSDSGFYLCAWSARDSYNSPLHFGNGTRLTVT.

This clone was picked up a small number of times. V usage is TRBV29-1 and J usage is TRBJ2-1, with 9 nucleotides matching TRBD2. Germline V gives CDR1 SQVTM, CDR2 ANQGSEA. The V gene end was trimmed by 0 bases and the J gene end by 9 bases; junction bases not matched to a gene: 6. The CDR3 has 14 amino acids. The CDR3 DNA reads TGCAGCGTTGAAGACGCCCAGCGGGGGGTTGAGCAGTTCTTC. This translates into CSVEDAQRGVEQFF.

This clone was seen a handful of times. J is TRBJ1-1 and V is TRBV4-1; D uncertain. V was trimmed by 4 bases and J by 2 bases, leaving 11 bases between them. CDR3 length: 14 amino acids. Germline assignment: CDR1 MGHRA and CDR2 YSYEKL. The CDR3 DNA is TGCGCCAGCAGCCTAGCCGGGATAAACACTGAAGCTTTCTTT. Translating gives CASSLAGINTEAFF.

J is TRBJ1-1 and V is TRBV14; D perhaps matches TRBD1 (6 bases). Germline values: CDR1 SGHDN, CDR2 FVKESK. The CDR3 has 15 amino acids. Trimming took off 2 bases at V and 0 bases at J, with 10 bases between the two ends. The CDR3 loop reads CASSQTGTMNTEAFF. CDR3 sequence (DNA): TGTGCCAGCAGCCAAACAGGGACCATGAACACTGAAGCTTTCTTT.

This clone was counted between two and nine times. The CDR3 nucleotides are TGTGCCAGCTCACTCTTCGACAGGGACCAGCCCCAGCATTTT. Translated, it gives CASSLFDRDQPQHF. The gene calls are TRBV18 and TRBJ1-5; TRBD1 agrees at 7 bases. V lost 4 bases to trimming and J lost 7 bases; unmatched junction nucleotides: 7. The CDR3 length is 14 residues. The germline V gene encodes CDR1 KGHSH and CDR2 LQKENI.

This clone was detected only a few times. This chain connects TRBV5-8 to TRBJ1-2, with 8 bases that match TRBD1. The junction had 7 bases not matched to a gene; V was cut back by 5 bases and J by 4 bases. In germline, CDR1 is SGHTS, CDR2 YDEGEE. The CDR3 extends over 14 amino acids. CDR3 in DNA: TGTGCCAGCAGGCAACAGGGGGTTTCCTATGGCTACACCTTC. It translates to CASRQQGVSYGYTF.

The rearrangement links TRBV28 to TRBJ2-1, with TRBD1 as a possible D gene (6 bases). Germline V gives CDR1 MDHEN, CDR2 SYDVKM. The CDR3 has 12 amino acids. V was cut by 5 bases and J by 15 bases, with 17 bases left in between. For the CDR3, the DNA is TGTGCCAGCAGTCATCGGGACATCAGTCTGTTCTTC. Protein: CASSHRDISLFF.

J is TRBJ2-1 and V is TRBV11-2; the D gene is possibly TRBD2 (7 bases). Per germline, CDR1 SGHAT and CDR2 FQNNGV. Trimming removed 5 bases at V and 0 bases at J, with 17 bases between. The CDR3 consists of 17 residues. The CDR3 is CASSPRGGKSSYNEQFF. The CDR3 DNA follows: TGTGCCAGCAGCCCTAGGGGGGGCAAGAGCTCCTACAATGAGCAGTTCTTC.

The chain recombines TRBV10-3 with TRBJ2-7, with D perhaps matching TRBD1 or TRBD2 (5 bases each). V lost 6 bases and J lost 3, with 15 bases in between. The CDR3 extends over 14 amino acids. CDR1 and CDR2 (germline): ENHRY, SYGVKD. The CDR3 coding sequence is TGTGCCATCAGGTCGGGACCCCAGGTCTACGAGCAGTACTTC. Its translation: CAIRSGPQVYEQYF.

V is TRBV9 and J is TRBJ2-7; TRBD1 is a possible D gene (6 bases). The CDR3 is made up of 15 amino acids. V was shortened by 4 bases and J by 2 bases, with 16 bases between the two germline ends. From germline, CDR1 is SGDLS and CDR2 YYNGEE. CDR3 in amino acids: CASSSSWGQPYEQYF. CDR3 nucleotides: TGTGCCAGCAGCTCTAGTTGGGGGCAACCCTACGAGCAGTACTTC.

This clone was detected a few times. This rearrangement joins TRBV27 to TRBJ1-5; possible D gene TRBD1, 5 bases. The CDR3 consists of 14 residues. The V and J ends lost 7 bases and 7 bases respectively, with 17 bases between them. CDR1 and CDR2 from the germline V gene are MNHEY and SMNVEV (reference sequence). DNA of the CDR3: TGTGCCAGCACCGCCCGGGGCAGCGGCCAGCCCCAGCATTTT. Amino acids: CASTARGSGQPQHF.

This clone was detected a few times. This chain uses TRBV30 with TRBJ2-2; D not resolved. The V end was cut by 5 bases, the J end by 3 bases, with 7 bases between. Germline V lookup: CDR1 GTSNPN, CDR2 SVGIG (reference sequence). CDR3 length: 12 residues. CDR3 in amino acids: CAWPRYTGELFF. CDR3 bases: TGTGCCTGGCCCCGGTACACCGGGGAGCTGTTTTTT.

This clone was seen a handful of times. The same CDR3 arises from other DNA sequences in this sample as well. The genes are TRBV7-2 and TRBJ1-3; D gene ambiguous. Trimming pared 5 bases from V and 0 bases from J, leaving 5 bases between. The CDR3 runs 13 residues. Germline-derived CDR1 and CDR2 are SGHTA and FQGNSA. Here the CDR3 DNA reads TGTGCCAGCAGCCTGAGCTCTGGAAACACCATATATTTT. Protein sequence: CASSLSSGNTIYF.

This clone was picked up a small number of times. This chain uses TRBV4-1 with TRBJ1-3; D remains unclear. CDR1 is MGHRA, CDR2 YSYEKL, per germline. The CDR3 contains 15 residues. Trimming pared 3 bases from V and 0 bases from J, leaving 9 bases between. CDR3 in amino acids: CASSQPLVSGNTIYF. The CDR3 DNA follows: TGCGCCAGCAGCCAGCCACTTGTCTCTGGAAACACCATATATTTT.

This sequence joins TRBV7-9 and TRBJ1-2, with D maybe TRBD1 (5 bases). V lost 3 bases to trimming and J lost 8 bases, with 13 bases between them. Germline CDR1 is SEHNR and CDR2 is FQNEAQ (reference sequence). The CDR3 is 13 amino acids. CDR3 coding DNA: TGTGCCAGCAGCTTGCCTAGGGACGACGGCTACACCTTC. Residues: CASSLPRDDGYTF. The full variable domain, in which reference TRBV7-9 and TRBJ1-2 provide the parts outside the CDR3, is DTGVSQNPRHKITKRGQNVTFRCDPISEHNRLYWYRQTLGQGPEFLTYFQNEAQLEKSRLLSDRFSAERPKGSFSTLEIQRTEQGDSAMYLCASSLPRDDGYTFGSGTRLTVV.

The chain is built from TRBV11-2 and TRBJ1-1; D is possibly TRBD1 (5 bases). Trimming pared 5 bases from V and 4 bases from J, leaving 11 bases between. The CDR3 is 13 amino acids. CDR1 is SGHAT, CDR2 FQNNGV, per germline. The CDR3 sequence is CASSRGRGTEAFF. The CDR3 nucleotides read TGTGCCAGCAGCCGGGGACGGGGCACTGAAGCTTTCTTT.